Shown below are 7 T cell receptor beta chains from a single sample sequenced in a study of blood T cell repertoires in COVID-19 (dated by TCRdb to 2018 to 2020). Library preparation was by the immunoSEQ multiplex PCR assay. Sourced from immuneACCESS, this table was stored by TCRdb with only in-frame sequences that have V and J called. A share of the clones is absent; for the studies checked, an unresolved V gene accounts for under half, and the remainder has no known explanation. In this sample the table shows about 260,000 clones, about 85% of which occur a single time. Jointly, the top ten make up roughly 13% of the sample. The sample comprised peripheral blood. The receptors derive from a human donor in a cohort sampled during active COVID-19.

This clone was counted a few times. The J gene is TRBJ2-3, the V gene TRBV11-2; the D gene is possibly TRBD1 (6 bases). V was cut by 5 bases and J by 8 bases, with 11 bases left in between. This CDR3 is built from 12 residues. Per germline, CDR1 SGHAT and CDR2 FQNNGV. DNA of the CDR3: TGTGCCAGCAGCCCAACAGGGTTTACGCAGTATTTT. Protein: CASSPTGFTQYF.

The chain employs TRBV6-1 and TRBJ2-1, with 7 bases fitting TRBD1. Germline V lookup: CDR1 MNHNS, CDR2 SASEGT. The CDR3 has 16 amino acids. Losses at the gene ends were 4 bases for V and 5 bases for J; bases not matched to a gene: 11. CDR3 region: CASSGRWGQGDNEQFF. CDR3 coding DNA: TGTGCCAGCAGTGGTCGGTGGGGGCAGGGGGACAATGAGCAGTTCTTC.

This clone was picked up a small number of times. The chain links TRBV19 to TRBJ2-1; D might be TRBD2 (6 bases). Germline CDR1 reads LNHDA; CDR2 reads SQIVND (reference sequence). Trimming removed 7 bases from V and 7 bases from J, with 20 bases in between. This CDR3 comprises 15 residues. The CDR3 DNA reads as TGTGCCAGTAACAGCGGGCAGATCGGGGCAAATGAGCAGTTCTTC. Its translation: CASNSGQIGANEQFF.

V and J are TRBV2 and TRBJ1-4; 7 bases line up with TRBD1. The length of the CDR3 is 11 residues. Unmatched junction bases numbered 3, after V lost 4 bases and J lost 13 bases. Germline V gene sequence: CDR1 SNHLY, CDR2 FYNNEI. The CDR3 spells CASSVTGALFF. The CDR3 bases are TGTGCCAGCAGTGTCACAGGGGCACTGTTTTTT.

The chain couples TRBV6-2 or TRBV6-3 to TRBJ2-3; D might be TRBD2 (6 bases). The V and J ends lost 2 bases and 4 bases respectively, with 13 bases between them. The CDR3 runs to 15 residues. Germline CDR1 MNHEY, CDR2 SVGEGT. The CDR3 spells CASSYVGSSSDTQYF. The CDR3 nucleotides are TGTGCCAGCAGTTACGTCGGGAGTTCATCAGATACGCAGTATTTT.

This rearrangement joins TRBV11-2 to TRBJ1-1; D uncertain. This CDR3 contains 13 residues. V was shortened by 3 bases and J by 4 bases, with 9 bases between the two germline ends. The germline gives CDR1 SGHAT, CDR2 FQNNGV. CDR3 sequence: CASSLTESTEAFF. As DNA, the CDR3 is TGTGCCAGCAGCTTGACGGAGAGCACTGAAGCTTTCTTT. Full variable domain (rest looked up from reference TRBV11-2 and TRBJ1-1): EAGVAQSPRYKIIEKRQSVAFWCNPISGHATLYWYQQILGQGPKLLIQFQNNGVVDDSQLPKDRFSAERLKGVDSTLKIQPAKLEDSAVYLCASSLTESTEAFFGQGTRLTVV.

The CDR3 loop is CASRGREVWETQYF. The CDR3 nucleotides read TGTGCCAGCAGGGGCAGGGAGGTCTGGGAGACCCAGTACTTC. The V call is TRBV6-5, the J call TRBJ2-5; D may be TRBD2 (6 bases). With 6 bases removed from V and 5 bases from J, the gap between germline ends came to 16 bases. The CDR3 consists of 14 residues. Germline CDR1 is MNHEY and CDR2 is SVGAGI.